One and the same sample provided the 10 T cell receptor beta chains below, sequenced in a study of blood T cells in healthy people across ages. The second PCR ran about 6 to 11 cycles with a sample-barcoded 5' primer and J-beta primers. One entry per CDR3 protein results from TCRdb running MiXCR on the 5' RACE reads. This sample has over a million distinct CDR3 sequences; approximately 59% occur once, and the top ten carry 6.5% to 8%. Sequencing was done on a sample of blood. These receptors were obtained from a man younger than 35 in good health.

The chain joins TRBV7-2 to TRBJ2-1, with TRBD2 matching over 8 bases. The CDR3 loop spans 17 amino acids. Trimming took 4 bases from V and 1 from J; bases not matched to a gene: 9. The germline V gene has CDR1 SGHTA and CDR2 FQGNSA. CDR3 nucleotide sequence: TGTGCCAGCAGCTCCCTTCGCGGGGGGCTGTCCTACAATGAGCAGTTCTTC. Translation gives CASSSLRGGLSYNEQFF.

The table lists this clonotype with a few counts. The rearrangement joins TRBV20-1 to TRBJ2-1; either TRBD1 or TRBD2 may fit D (5 bases each). This CDR3 is built from 12 residues. With 3 bases removed from V and 6 bases from J, the gap between germline ends came to 9 bases. Germline V CDR1 and CDR2: DFQATT, SNEGSKA (reference sequence). For the CDR3, the DNA is TGCAGTGCTAGCCGGGACCTCAATGAGCAGTTCTTC. It yields the protein CSASRDLNEQFF.

The gene calls are TRBV20-1 and TRBJ2-2; TRBD2 matches at 12 bases. Losses at the gene ends were 5 bases for V and 2 bases for J; bases not matched to a gene: 6. CDR1 DFQATT and CDR2 SNEGSKA come from the germline V gene (reference sequence). This CDR3 region has 16 residues. The CDR3 is CSAAGLAGSNTGELFF. The CDR3 coding sequence is TGCAGTGCTGCCGGACTAGCGGGATCCAACACCGGGGAGCTGTTTTTT.

V usage is TRBV6-1 and J usage is TRBJ1-3; no definite D call. The CDR3 has 13 amino acids. Germline-derived CDR1 and CDR2 are MNHNS and SASEGT. Trimming removed 8 bases at V and 2 bases at J, with 10 bases between. DNA for the CDR3: TGTGCCAGCGGACTCGCCCCTGGAAACACCATATATTTT. Protein: CASGLAPGNTIYF.

The genes are TRBV4-1 and TRBJ2-3; tentatively, D is TRBD2 (7 bases). There are 18 residues in the CDR3. The ends were cut back, 1 base at V and 0 bases at J, with 17 bases in the middle. Germline V gene sequence: CDR1 MGHRA, CDR2 YSYEKL. CDR3 region: CASSQGLVRGGSTDTQYF. The CDR3 coding sequence is TGCGCCAGCAGCCAAGGACTGGTAAGGGGGGGGAGCACAGATACGCAGTATTTT.

In regard to this clonotype: The junction departs from the called germline gene at one end, perhaps through a read error. The J gene is TRBJ2-7, the V gene TRBV7-2, with TRBD2 as a possible D gene (5 bases). This CDR3 has 12 amino acids. Per germline, CDR1 SGHTA and CDR2 FQGNSA. CDR3 amino acids: CVSSPGTYEQYF. The DNA for the CDR3 is TGTGTCAGCAGTCCCGGGACCTACGAGCAGTACTTC. The full variable domain, in which reference TRBV7-2 and TRBJ2-7 provide the parts outside the CDR3, is GAGVSQSPSNKVTEKGKDVELRCDPISGHTALYWYRQSLGQGLEFLIYFQGNSAPDKSGLPSDRFSAERTGGSVSTLTIQRTQQEDSAVYLCVSSPGTYEQYFGPGTRLTVT.

Remarks on this clonotype: The junction does not match germline at one end; this may be a read error. The J gene is TRBJ2-5, the V gene TRBV18; perhaps TRBD1 as D (5 bases). This CDR3 contains 12 residues. Germline values: CDR1 KGHSH, CDR2 LQKENI. The CDR3 protein is CASSPKGETQYF. The CDR3 DNA sequence: TGCGCCAGCAGCCCCAAGGGGGAGACCCAGTACTTC.

This clonotype was detected a few times. V usage is TRBV29-1 and J usage is TRBJ2-1; D is unclear. The V end lost 7 bases, the J end lost 13 bases, and 11 bases lay between the germline ends. The CDR3 contains 9 residues. In germline, CDR1 is SQVTM, CDR2 ANQGSEA. In DNA form, the CDR3 reads TGCAGCGCCGCGGCCGGCCAGTTCTTC. Translation gives CSAAAGQFF.

For the CDR3, the DNA is TGCGCCAGCAGCCACACCACCCTAGGACCTGAAGCTTTCTTT. Translation: CASSHTTLGPEAFF. This chain connects TRBV4-3 to TRBJ1-1; the D is unclear. V was clipped by 3 bases and J by 6 bases, with 14 bases between them. Looked up from germline, CDR1 is LGHNA and CDR2 is YSLEER. The CDR3 contains 14 residues.

This clonotype appeared a single time. J is TRBJ1-2 and V is TRBV29-1; 11 nucleotides align to TRBD1. This CDR3 spans 15 amino acids. V was pared by 5 bases and J by 7 bases, with 12 bases of the junction left unmatched. The V gene's germline CDR1 is SQVTM and CDR2 ANQGSEA. CDR3 loop: CSVYTGQGAIGGYTF. CDR3 in DNA: TGCAGCGTTTACACTGGACAGGGGGCAATCGGTGGCTACACCTTC.